This passage covers 29 T cell receptor beta chains from one sample sequenced in a study of shared clonotypes between healthy human individuals. This table comes from immunoSEQ multiplex PCR, and its TCRdb copy is limited to in-frame clones, with some not included. The table lists 2 million to 2.5 million clones, approximately 93% of them singletons, with roughly 0.36% in the top ten. The sample taken for sequencing was naive CD4+ T cells from PBMCs. Subset defined: CD45RA+ positively selected. The receptor source for this set is a man between 18 and 35 years old in good health. Some clones in this sample may be carry-over from other donors' samples.

The chain employs TRBV7-9 and TRBJ2-5, with D possibly matching TRBD1 (6 bases). V was pared by 5 bases and J by 8 bases, with 18 bases between. The CDR3 runs 14 residues. CDR1 and CDR2 (germline): SEHNR, FQNEAQ (reference sequence). Here the CDR3 reads CASSPLTGQPTQYF. In nucleotides, the CDR3 is TGTGCCAGCAGCCCCCTTACGGGACAACCCACCCAGTACTTC.

The chain is built from TRBV18 and TRBJ1-1, with D tentatively TRBD1 (6 bases). V was cut by 6 bases and J by 3 bases, with 17 bases left in between. Germline loops: CDR1 KGHSH, CDR2 LQKENI. The CDR3 covers 15 residues. The CDR3 nucleotides are TGTGCCAGCTCTCCAACGGCAGGGGCGGACACTGAAGCTTTCTTT. Protein: CASSPTAGADTEAFF.

For the CDR3, the DNA is TGTGCCAGCAGCCAAGATCTTCCCCAGTCCCGGCGTCGGGAGCTGTTTTTT. Translation: CASSQDLPQSRRRELFF. This chain uses TRBV14 with TRBJ2-2; no clear D. Germline loops: CDR1 SGHDN, CDR2 FVKESK. Trimming left V 0 bases short and J 9 bases short, with 20 bases between. This CDR3 is 17 amino acids long.

The V call is TRBV5-1, the J call TRBJ2-2; D unclear. CDR3 length: 15 amino acids. The V gene lost 4 bases and the J gene lost 1 base, with 11 bases spanning the gap. Germline V lookup: CDR1 SGHRS, CDR2 YFSETQ. The CDR3: CASSTRPKNTGELFF. The DNA of the CDR3 is TGCGCCAGCAGCACCCGGCCCAAGAACACCGGGGAGCTGTTTTTT.

This clone has just one count. V and J are TRBV29-1 and TRBJ2-1; 8 bases match TRBD2. With 7 bases clipped from V and 9 bases from J, the junction kept 5 bases outside the gene matches. The CDR3 sequence is 11 residues long. Germline assignment: CDR1 SQVTM and CDR2 ANQGSEA. The CDR3 loop is CSATSGGEQFF. The DNA for the CDR3 is TGCAGCGCCACTAGCGGAGGTGAGCAGTTCTTC.

This chain joins TRBV5-1 and TRBJ1-3; no definite D call. Germline V CDR1 and CDR2: SGHRS, YFSETQ. This CDR3 spans 15 amino acids. V lost 0 bases, J lost 0 bases, and 7 bases lay in between. The CDR3 sequence: CASSLVPSSGNTIYF. The CDR3 DNA reads as TGCGCCAGCAGCTTGGTCCCATCCTCTGGAAACACCATATATTTT.

For this clone: Within the sample, other DNA sequences also encode this same CDR3. The J gene is TRBJ2-5, the V gene TRBV15; D perhaps matches TRBD2 (6 bases). This CDR3 is 13 amino acids long. Germline V gene sequence: CDR1 LNHNV, CDR2 YYDKDF (reference sequence). Trimming removed 1 base at V and 5 bases at J, with 8 bases between. The CDR3: CATSRVGGETQYF. The CDR3 DNA reads TGTGCCACCAGCAGAGTTGGAGGGGAGACCCAGTACTTC.

The CDR3 loop is CASSFFMGVGTEAFF. CDR3 nucleotides: TGTGCCAGCAGCTTTTTTATGGGGGTCGGCACTGAAGCTTTCTTT. The chain recombines TRBV5-8 with TRBJ1-1; TRBD1 might be the D (5 bases). The CDR3 has 15 residues. In germline, CDR1 is SGHTS, CDR2 YDEGEE. V lost 2 bases, J lost 4 bases, and 15 bases lay in between.

The J gene is TRBJ1-5, the V gene TRBV28; D is unclear. The germline V and J ends were trimmed by 1 base and 2 bases, with 9 bases remaining between them. Germline values: CDR1 MDHEN, CDR2 SYDVKM. This CDR3 region has 15 residues. CDR3 residues: CASSLFGNGNQPQHF. The CDR3 coding sequence is TGTGCCAGCAGTTTATTCGGTAATGGCAATCAGCCCCAGCATTTT. Drawing the rest from reference TRBV28 and TRBJ1-5, the complete variable domain is DVKVTQSSRYLVKRTGEKVFLECVQDMDHENMFWYRQDPGLGLRLIYFSYDVKMKEKGDIPEGYSVSREKKERFSLILESASTNQTSMYLCASSLFGNGNQPQHFGDGTRLSIL.

The rearrangement links TRBV5-1 to TRBJ1-4; 8 nucleotides match TRBD1. Germline values: CDR1 SGHRS, CDR2 YFSETQ. This CDR3 is 15 amino acids long. Trimming took 1 base from V and 12 from J; bases not matched to a gene: 11. The CDR3 DNA reads as TGCGCCAGCAGCTTGTTAGGACAGGGTTCTCGTGAACTGTTTTTT. Translation gives CASSLLGQGSRELFF.

This clone was observed a single time. The genes are TRBV7-6 and TRBJ2-2; 10 nucleotides line up with TRBD1. The CDR3 length is 17 residues. The trim removed 3 bases at V and 6 bases at J, leaving 10 bases unmatched. Germline V gives CDR1 SGHVS, CDR2 FNYEAQ. The CDR3, as DNA: TGTGCCAGCAGCTTTCTAATCGACAGGGGGCTCTCCGGGGAGCTGTTTTTT. This codes for CASSFLIDRGLSGELFF.

The chain joins TRBV7-3 to TRBJ2-1; D may be TRBD1 (6 bases). There are 16 residues in the CDR3. V lost 5 bases, J lost 6 bases, and 20 bases lay in between. Germline CDR1 SGHTA, CDR2 FQGTGA. Here the CDR3 DNA reads TGTGCCAGCAGCCAACTCCTGGGGCAGGGGTCCAATGAGCAGTTCTTC. Its protein product is CASSQLLGQGSNEQFF.

V and J are TRBV27 and TRBJ2-3; possibly TRBD2 for D (5 bases). Trimming removed 6 bases at V and 2 bases at J, with 12 bases between. Germline CDR1 and CDR2: MNHEY and SMNVEV (reference sequence). The CDR3 runs to 14 residues. The CDR3 loop reads CASRLRGFTDTQYF. The CDR3 DNA sequence: TGTGCCAGCAGACTTCGGGGATTCACAGATACGCAGTATTTT.

The chain carries TRBV4-1 and TRBJ1-5; no firm D call. The CDR3 totals 15 residues. V lost 1 base and J 3 bases, leaving 10 bases between the germline ends. Per germline, CDR1 MGHRA and CDR2 YSYEKL. CDR3 in amino acids: CASSQAWADNQPQHF. CDR3 sequence (DNA): TGCGCCAGCAGCCAAGCTTGGGCAGACAATCAGCCCCAGCATTTT.

This clone appeared a few times. Other DNA sequences of this sample code for an identical CDR3. The rearrangement links TRBV7-9 to TRBJ2-1, with 10 bases matching TRBD2. The CDR3 is made up of 15 amino acids. Germline CDR1 SEHNR, CDR2 FQNEAQ (reference sequence). Losses at the gene ends were 5 bases for V and 0 bases for J; bases not matched to a gene: 1. The CDR3: CASSPSGSSYNEQFF. The CDR3 nucleotides are TGTGCCAGCAGCCCTAGCGGGAGCTCCTACAATGAGCAGTTCTTC.

J is TRBJ2-1 and V is TRBV4-2, with 10 bases aligning to TRBD2. Germline loops: CDR1 LGHNA, CDR2 YNFKEQ. The V gene end was trimmed by 1 base and the J gene end by 7 bases; junction bases not matched to a gene: 16. The CDR3 runs 19 residues. The CDR3 DNA is TGTGCCAGCAGCCAAGTCCTAACTAGCGGGACTTCTCTCCGGAATGAGCAGTTCTTC. Protein product: CASSQVLTSGTSLRNEQFF.

This sequence joins TRBV27 and TRBJ2-2; maybe TRBD2 (6 bases). V lost 5 bases and J lost 3, with 13 bases in between. From germline, CDR1 is MNHEY and CDR2 SMNVEV (reference sequence). CDR3 length: 15 residues. The CDR3 spells CASSRGRQDTGELFF. CDR3 in DNA: TGTGCCAGCAGTCGGGGGAGACAAGACACCGGGGAGCTGTTTTTT.

The rearrangement links TRBV4-3 to TRBJ1-3; 9 bases are a match to TRBD1. V lost 0 bases and J lost 8; bases outside the gene matches: 8. The germline V gene encodes CDR1 LGHNA and CDR2 YSLEER. The CDR3 extends over 16 amino acids. Written as DNA, the CDR3 is TGCGCCAGCAGCCAAGATATCAGGACAGGGGCAGACACCATATATTTT. As protein: CASSQDIRTGADTIYF.

V usage is TRBV28 and J usage is TRBJ1-2; D is perhaps TRBD1 (5 bases). The CDR3 totals 15 residues. Germline V lookup: CDR1 MDHEN, CDR2 SYDVKM. Trimming shortened V by 6 bases and J by 0 bases, and 14 bases separated the two germline ends. The CDR3 sequence: CASRGLGTANYGYTF. The CDR3 DNA reads as TGTGCCAGCAGGGGTCTCGGGACGGCTAACTATGGCTACACCTTC.

This chain links TRBV28 with TRBJ2-7, with 7 bases aligning to TRBD1. CDR3 size: 14 residues. V was pared by 8 bases and J by 4 bases, with 11 bases of the junction left unmatched. Germline CDR1 MDHEN, CDR2 SYDVKM. CDR3: CASVDRAATYEQYF. CDR3 sequence (DNA): TGTGCCAGCGTCGACAGGGCGGCGACTTACGAGCAGTACTTC. Full variable domain (remainder filled in from reference TRBV28 and TRBJ2-7): DVKVTQSSRYLVKRTGEKVFLECVQDMDHENMFWYRQDPGLGLRLIYFSYDVKMKEKGDIPEGYSVSREKKERFSLILESASTNQTSMYLCASVDRAATYEQYFGPGTRLTVT.

The chain recombines TRBV11-2 with TRBJ1-4; D is perhaps TRBD1 (5 bases). Germline values: CDR1 SGHAT, CDR2 FQNNGV. V was clipped by 1 base and J by 6 bases, with 6 bases between them. This CDR3 is built from 13 residues. The CDR3 region has the DNA TGTGCCAGCAGCTTAGTCAGGGATGAAAAACTGTTTTTT. This encodes CASSLVRDEKLFF.

The rearrangement uses TRBV9 and TRBJ1-4, with D perhaps TRBD1 (5 bases). From germline, CDR1 is SGDLS and CDR2 YYNGEE. The CDR3 runs to 14 residues. V was cut by 3 bases and J by 2 bases, with 8 bases left in between. DNA of the CDR3: TGTGCCAGCAGCGCAGGGAGGACTAATGAAAAACTGTTTTTT. Amino acids: CASSAGRTNEKLFF.

This chain joins TRBV9 and TRBJ2-2, with 9 nucleotides matching TRBD1. The V gene's germline CDR1 is SGDLS and CDR2 YYNGEE. The CDR3 loop spans 17 amino acids. V lost 0 bases, J lost 1 base, and 4 bases stayed unmatched. This CDR3 reads CASSVGGTGRNTGELFF. The CDR3 nucleotides read TGTGCCAGCAGCGTAGGTGGGACAGGGAGGAACACCGGGGAGCTGTTTTTT.

The rearrangement links TRBV28 to TRBJ2-1, with D possibly being TRBD2 (6 bases). Germline CDR1 and CDR2: MDHEN and SYDVKM. The CDR3 totals 17 residues. Trimming shortened V by 3 bases and J by 0 bases, and 15 bases separated the two germline ends. CDR3 nucleotide sequence: TGTGCCAGCAGTTTCGTGAGCGGGCTTGGCTCCTACAATGAGCAGTTCTTC. It is translated as CASSFVSGLGSYNEQFF.

The chain has TRBV30 and TRBJ1-3, with a tentative D call TRBD1 (6 bases). With 2 bases removed from V and 0 bases from J, the gap between germline ends came to 14 bases. This CDR3 has 16 amino acids. CDR1 GTSNPN and CDR2 SVGIG come from the germline V gene (reference sequence). The CDR3 loop is CAWSPPTGYSGNTIYF. As DNA, the CDR3 is TGTGCCTGGAGTCCCCCAACAGGGTACTCTGGAAACACCATATATTTT.

The chain links TRBV6-6 to TRBJ2-7, with no clear D. There are 13 residues in the CDR3. Germline V gives CDR1 MNHNY, CDR2 SVGAGI (reference sequence). V was pared by 4 bases and J by 2 bases, with 9 bases between. CDR3 sequence (DNA): TGTGCCAGCAGTTCGGCGACCCCCTACGAGCAGTACTTC. This encodes CASSSATPYEQYF.

The rearrangement joins TRBV7-9 to TRBJ1-1; 7 nucleotides align to TRBD1. The germline V gene has CDR1 SEHNR and CDR2 FQNEAQ (reference sequence). The length of the CDR3 is 15 residues. V shed 1 base, J shed 5 bases, and the junction held 7 bases outside the gene matches. CDR3 sequence: CASSLVGGNGTEAFF. As DNA, the CDR3 is TGTGCCAGCAGCTTAGTAGGGGGCAATGGGACTGAAGCTTTCTTT.

This chain links TRBV5-1 with TRBJ2-1; 10 bases agree with TRBD2. The CDR3 consists of 13 residues. CDR1 is SGHRS and CDR2 is YFSETQ in the germline V gene. V lost 4 bases to trimming and J lost 8 bases; unmatched junction nucleotides: 3. CDR3 sequence: CASSGSGRDEQFF. CDR3 nucleotides: TGCGCCAGCAGCGGGAGCGGGAGGGATGAGCAGTTCTTC.

With regard to this clone: Additional DNA sequences in this sample encode the identical CDR3. V and J are TRBV28 and TRBJ2-7, with a possible D match to TRBD2 (5 bases). With 7 bases removed from V and 1 base from J, the gap between germline ends came to 14 bases. Germline loops: CDR1 MDHEN, CDR2 SYDVKM. This CDR3 spans 14 amino acids. CDR3 DNA: TGTGCCAGCACCCCCGGGGTCTATTCCTACGAGCAGTACTTC. Residues: CASTPGVYSYEQYF. Together with reference TRBV28 and TRBJ2-7, the CDR3 gives the full variable domain: DVKVTQSSRYLVKRTGEKVFLECVQDMDHENMFWYRQDPGLGLRLIYFSYDVKMKEKGDIPEGYSVSREKKERFSLILESASTNQTSMYLCASTPGVYSYEQYFGPGTRLTVT.